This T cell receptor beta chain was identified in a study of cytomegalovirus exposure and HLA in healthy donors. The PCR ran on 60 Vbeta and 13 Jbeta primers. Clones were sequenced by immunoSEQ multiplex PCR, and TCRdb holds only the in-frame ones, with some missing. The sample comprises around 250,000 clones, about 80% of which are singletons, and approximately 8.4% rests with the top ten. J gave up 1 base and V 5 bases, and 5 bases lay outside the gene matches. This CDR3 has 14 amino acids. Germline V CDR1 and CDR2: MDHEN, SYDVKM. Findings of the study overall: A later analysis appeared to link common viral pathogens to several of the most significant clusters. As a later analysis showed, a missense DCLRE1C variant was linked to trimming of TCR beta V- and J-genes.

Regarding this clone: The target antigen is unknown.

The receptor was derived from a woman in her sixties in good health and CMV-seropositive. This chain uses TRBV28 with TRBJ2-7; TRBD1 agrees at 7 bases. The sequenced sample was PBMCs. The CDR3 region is CASSPIRGSYEQYF. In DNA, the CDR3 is TGTGCCAGCAGTCCCATCAGGGGGTCCTACGAGCAGTACTTC.